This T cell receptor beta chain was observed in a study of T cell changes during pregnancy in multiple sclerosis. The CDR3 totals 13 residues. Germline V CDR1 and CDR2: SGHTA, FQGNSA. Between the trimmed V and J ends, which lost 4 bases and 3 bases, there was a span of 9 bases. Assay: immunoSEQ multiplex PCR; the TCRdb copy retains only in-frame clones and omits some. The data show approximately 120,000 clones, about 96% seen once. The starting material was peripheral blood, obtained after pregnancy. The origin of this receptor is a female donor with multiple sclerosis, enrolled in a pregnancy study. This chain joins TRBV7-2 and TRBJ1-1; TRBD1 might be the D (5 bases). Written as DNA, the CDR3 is TGTGCCAGCAGCTGGACACTTGACACTGAAGCTTTCTTT. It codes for CASSWTLDTEAFF.